Listed below are T cell receptor beta chains from one sample, sequenced in a study of sequential checkpoint blockade in melanoma. Some clones are missing from TCRdb's copy, which holds only in-frame ones; the method was immunoSEQ multiplex PCR. The sample shows roughly 8,400 clones, about nine tenths of them seen only once. This material consisted of CD8+ T cells sorted from blood (inferred from file names), taken from a patient given nivolumab and ipilimumab in sequence. These receptor sequences come from a human donor with melanoma. The CDR3 runs from the conserved cysteine through the conserved F or W. The order of the fields is V gene, J gene, clone size, D gene, CDR3 protein, CDR3 DNA. A D gene is named only where the DNA matches it firmly. Part of the rows lack a size; the others show once, few, many or a class for expanded clones.

V: TRBV11-3
J: TRBJ2-7
size: .
D: .
CDR3: CASSPSGPGEQYF
DNA: TGTGCCAGCAGCCCGAGCGGCCCGGGCGAGCAGTACTTC

V: TRBV11-2
J: TRBJ1-2
size: .
D: .
CDR3: CASSDWGEGPGGYTF
DNA: TGTGCCAGCAGCGACTGGGGGGAGGGGCCCGGAGGCTACACCTTC

V: TRBV7-9
J: TRBJ1-1
size: .
D: .
CDR3: CASSFSTEAFF
DNA: TGTGCCAGCAGCTTCAGTACTGAAGCTTTCTTT

V: TRBV7-9
J: TRBJ1-1
size: .
D: .
CDR3: CASSLRGTEAFF
DNA: TGTGCCAGCAGCTTGAGAGGGACTGAAGCTTTCTTT

V: TRBV30
J: TRBJ2-7
size: .
D: .
CDR3: CAWSVKGLEYEQYF
DNA: TGTGCCTGGAGTGTTAAGGGACTGGAATACGAGCAGTACTTC

V: TRBV6-1
J: TRBJ1-2
size: .
D: .
CDR3: CASSELGYTF
DNA: TGTGCCAGCAGTGAACTTGGCTACACCTTC

V: TRBV11-2
J: TRBJ1-1
size: .
D: .
CDR3: CASSSGGTEAFF
DNA: TGTGCCAGCAGCTCCGGTGGCACTGAAGCTTTCTTT

V: TRBV27
J: TRBJ2-7
size: .
D: TRBD2
CDR3: CASSLTSGPYEQYF
DNA: TGTGCCAGCAGTTTAACTAGCGGGCCCTACGAGCAGTACTTC

V: TRBV27
J: TRBJ1-5
size: .
D: TRBD1
CDR3: CASKTDRDNQPQHF
DNA: TGTGCCAGCAAGACAGACAGGGACAATCAGCCCCAGCATTTT

V: TRBV29-1
J: TRBJ1-3
size: .
D: TRBD1
CDR3: CSVETGTEGNTIYF
DNA: TGCAGCGTTGAAACCGGGACAGAAGGAAACACCATATATTTT

V: TRBV30
J: TRBJ1-4
size: .
D: .
CDR3: CAWGDIRGLGEKLFF
DNA: TGTGCCTGGGGGGACATTCGGGGACTAGGGGAAAAACTGTTTTTT

V: TRBV19
J: TRBJ1-2
size: .
D: TRBD1
CDR3: CASSIILGQGVEGYTF
DNA: TGTGCCAGTAGTATAATTCTGGGACAGGGAGTCGAAGGCTACACCTTC

V: TRBV11-1
J: TRBJ2-7
size: .
D: TRBD2
CDR3: CASSLRTSGTKYEQYF
DNA: TGTGCCAGCAGCTTAAGGACTAGCGGGACGAAATACGAGCAGTACTTC

V: TRBV19
J: TRBJ1-4
size: once
D: TRBD1
CDR3: CASRTGGIYEKLFF
DNA: TGTGCCAGTAGGACAGGGGGAATTTACGAAAAACTGTTTTTT

V: TRBV11-3
J: TRBJ2-3
size: .
D: TRBD2
CDR3: CASSSDPSLSSGRTDTQYF
DNA: TGTGCCAGCAGCTCCGATCCTTCTTTATCTAGCGGTCGCACAGATACGCAGTATTTT

V: TRBV29-1
J: TRBJ1-2
size: .
D: TRBD1
CDR3: CSVEGDSWGYTF
DNA: TGCAGCGTTGAAGGGGACAGCTGGGGCTACACCTTC

V: TRBV11-1
J: TRBJ2-5
size: .
D: TRBD1
CDR3: CASSSRGDRGSTQYF
DNA: TGTGCCAGCAGCTCCCGGGGGGACAGGGGGTCGACCCAGTACTTC

V: TRBV7-2
J: TRBJ2-7
size: .
D: TRBD2
CDR3: CASSLGGLAGYEQYF
DNA: TGTGCCAGCAGCTTAGGGGGACTAGCAGGCTACGAGCAGTACTTC

V: TRBV4-1
J: TRBJ1-4
size: few
D: .
CDR3: CASSPLALTGSNEKLFF
DNA: TGCGCCAGCAGCCCCTTGGCGCTAACAGGTTCTAATGAAAAACTGTTTTTT

V: TRBV7-9
J: TRBJ2-7
size: few
D: .
CDR3: CASRSGDRYEQYF
DNA: TGTGCCAGCCGGAGCGGAGACCGCTACGAGCAGTACTTC

V: TRBV5-1
J: TRBJ1-1
size: .
D: .
CDR3: CASSWAGRDTEAFF
DNA: TGCGCCAGCAGCTGGGCCGGCAGGGACACTGAAGCTTTCTTT

V: TRBV7-9
J: TRBJ1-1
size: .
D: TRBD1
CDR3: CASSLGTALAEAFF
DNA: TGTGCCAGCAGCCTAGGGACAGCCCTCGCTGAAGCTTTCTTT

V: TRBV19
J: TRBJ1-2
size: .
D: .
CDR3: CASSINVGFNYGYTF
DNA: TGTGCCAGTAGTATCAACGTCGGGTTTAACTATGGCTACACCTTC

V: TRBV6-6
J: TRBJ2-7
size: .
D: .
CDR3: CASSATGKRQYF
DNA: TGTGCCAGCAGTGCAACAGGGAAGAGGCAGTACTTC

V: TRBV7-9
J: TRBJ1-2
size: .
D: .
CDR3: CASSVGYTGYTF
DNA: TGTGCCAGCAGCGTAGGTTACACGGGCTACACCTTC

V: TRBV6-5
J: TRBJ2-7
size: .
D: TRBD2
CDR3: CASSPKAGGSYEQYF
DNA: TGTGCCAGCAGCCCCAAAGCGGGAGGCTCCTACGAGCAGTACTTC

V: TRBV15
J: TRBJ1-2
size: .
D: .
CDR3: CATRGYVRGNYGYTF
DNA: TGTGCCACCAGAGGATACGTCAGGGGTAACTATGGCTACACCTTC

V: TRBV6-1
J: TRBJ1-2
size: .
D: .
CDR3: CASSEAGGNYGYTF
DNA: TGTGCCAGCAGTGAAGCAGGGGGAAACTATGGCTACACCTTC

V: TRBV28
J: TRBJ1-5
size: .
D: .
CDR3: CASNIRSLNQPQHF
DNA: TGTGCCAGCAATATACGGAGCCTCAATCAGCCCCAGCATTTT

V: TRBV19
J: TRBJ1-1
size: .
D: TRBD1
CDR3: CASIGQEITEAFF
DNA: TGTGCCAGTATCGGACAGGAGATCACTGAAGCTTTCTTT

V: TRBV28
J: TRBJ2-7
size: .
D: TRBD2
CDR3: CASRVGTSGAYEQYF
DNA: TGTGCCAGCAGGGTGGGGACTAGCGGGGCCTACGAGCAGTACTTC

V: TRBV5-4
J: TRBJ2-7
size: large
D: TRBD2
CDR3: CASSYSGSRYEQYF
DNA: TGTGCCAGCAGCTATAGCGGGAGTCGTTACGAGCAGTACTTC

V: TRBV6-4
J: TRBJ2-7
size: once
D: TRBD2
CDR3: CASSDSGTSEQYF
DNA: TGTGCCAGCAGTGACTCTGGGACTAGTGAGCAGTACTTC

V: TRBV6-5
J: TRBJ2-7
size: .
D: .
CDR3: CASSPNSYEQYF
DNA: TGTGCCAGCAGCCCCAACTCCTACGAGCAGTACTTC

V: TRBV30
J: TRBJ1-5
size: once
D: .
CDR3: CAWSSGGGPSQPQHF
DNA: TGTGCCTGGAGTTCTGGTGGGGGCCCAAGTCAGCCCCAGCATTTT

V: TRBV5-6
J: TRBJ2-7
size: .
D: .
CDR3: CASSGGRSDSYEQYF
DNA: TGTGCCAGCAGCGGAGGGCGATCCGACTCCTACGAGCAGTACTTC

V: TRBV6-1
J: TRBJ1-4
size: .
D: TRBD1
CDR3: CASSEGPGGQGGEKLFF
DNA: TGTGCCAGCAGTGAAGGACCTGGGGGACAGGGCGGTGAAAAACTGTTTTTT

V: TRBV27
J: TRBJ1-1
size: .
D: .
CDR3: CASSLATTGVTEAFF
DNA: TGTGCCAGCAGTCTGGCGACAACGGGAGTTACTGAAGCTTTCTTT

V: TRBV27
J: TRBJ2-7
size: .
D: .
CDR3: CASSTSTGYYEQYF
DNA: TGTGCCAGCAGTACTTCTACGGGATACTACGAGCAGTACTTC

V: TRBV19
J: TRBJ2-7
size: few
D: .
CDR3: CASSKGQGREQYF
DNA: TGTGCCAGTAGTAAGGGGCAGGGTCGAGAGCAGTACTTC

V: TRBV29-1
J: TRBJ1-5
size: .
D: TRBD1
CDR3: CSVVGQGNQPQHF
DNA: TGCAGCGTTGTCGGACAGGGCAATCAGCCCCAGCATTTT

V: TRBV27
J: TRBJ1-1
size: .
D: TRBD1
CDR3: CASGWTGNTEAFF
DNA: TGTGCCAGCGGATGGACAGGGAACACTGAAGCTTTCTTT

V: TRBV6-5
J: TRBJ1-2
size: .
D: .
CDR3: CASSYSNAGVNYGYTF
DNA: TGTGCCAGCAGTTACTCGAACGCAGGGGTTAACTATGGCTACACCTTC

V: TRBV18
J: TRBJ1-3
size: .
D: TRBD1
CDR3: CASSHEQGAPGNTIYF
DNA: TGTGCCAGCTCACATGAACAGGGGGCGCCCGGAAACACCATATATTTT

V: TRBV25-1
J: TRBJ2-7
size: .
D: TRBD1
CDR3: CASSDRGGYEQYF
DNA: TGTGCCAGCAGCGACAGGGGTGGGTACGAGCAGTACTTC

V: TRBV2
J: TRBJ1-1
size: .
D: TRBD1
CDR3: CASSSDDRVAAFF
DNA: TGTGCCAGCAGCTCCGACGACAGGGTCGCAGCTTTCTTT

V: TRBV10-3
J: TRBJ1-1
size: .
D: .
CDR3: CAISESDISAGRNTEAFF
DNA: TGTGCCATCAGTGAGTCCGACATAAGTGCGGGCCGAAACACTGAAGCTTTCTTT